Detailed here is one T cell receptor beta chain. The entry originates in a study of blood T cell repertoires in COVID-19. The overall study: Samples came from the United States, Italy and Spain, spanning acute and convalescent COVID-19.

Per the original methods: Nucleated cell number was recorded as an estimate derived from reference gene primer amplification. TCRdb keeps only in-frame clones here, not all; method: immunoSEQ multiplex PCR. The V and J calls and clone size were taken over from that table, and D and trimming were inferred from the DNA. The sample consists of about 75,000 clones, 85% to 90% of them appearing once. The CDR3 runs to 13 residues. V lost 0 bases and J lost 4, with 6 bases in between. CDR1 GTSNPN and CDR2 SVGIG come from the germline V gene (reference sequence). The source of this sequence is a human donor in a cohort sampled during active COVID-19. The rearrangement links TRBV30 to TRBJ1-4; D not resolved. The sequenced sample consisted of peripheral blood. The CDR3 protein is CAWSVGLNEKLFF. CDR3 nucleotide sequence: TGTGCCTGGAGTGTTGGGCTTAATGAAAAACTGTTTTTT.